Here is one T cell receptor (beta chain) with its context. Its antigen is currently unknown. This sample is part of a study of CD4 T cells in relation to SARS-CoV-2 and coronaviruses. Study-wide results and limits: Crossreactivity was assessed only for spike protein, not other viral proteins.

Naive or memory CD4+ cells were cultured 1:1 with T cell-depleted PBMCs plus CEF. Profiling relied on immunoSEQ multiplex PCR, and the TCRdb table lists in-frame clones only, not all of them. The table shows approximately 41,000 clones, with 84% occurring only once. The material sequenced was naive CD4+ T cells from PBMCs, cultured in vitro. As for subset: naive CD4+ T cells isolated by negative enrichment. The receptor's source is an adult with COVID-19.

Written as DNA, the CDR3 is TGCAGTGCTAGTTCTAGCGGCTCCTACGAGCAGTACTTC. Translated, it gives CSASSSGSYEQYF. The chain couples TRBV20-1 to TRBJ2-7; 7 nucleotides agree with TRBD2. V lost 3 bases, J lost 0 bases, and 2 bases stayed unmatched. The CDR3 has 13 residues. The V gene's germline CDR1 is DFQATT and CDR2 SNEGSKA (reference sequence).